Listed below are T cell receptor beta chains from one sample, sequenced in a study of T cell responses to AZD1222 COVID-19 vaccine. Sequencing used immunoSEQ multiplex PCR; TCRdb keeps in-frame clones, though not all of them. The table has 150,000 or so clones, around 90% seen once. The sample in question was peripheral blood, obtained on day 0 of AZD1222 vaccination. The receptors originated from an adult in good health. CDR3s include the opening cysteine and the closing phenylalanine or tryptophan. A D gene is named only where the DNA matches it firmly. Some rows have no size entry. The others give once, few or many, or a class for an expanded clone.

TRBJ1-3,.,.,TRBV10-2,TGCGCCAGTCGTGAAGATCCTGGAAACACCATATATTTT,CASREDPGNTIYF
TRBJ1-5,.,.,TRBV7-6,TGTGCCAGCAGCTCAACAGGCCTCCGGGGGGAGCAGCCCCAGCATTTT,CASSSTGLRGEQPQHF
TRBJ1-2,.,few,TRBV3-1/TRBV3-2,TGTGCCAGCAGCCACTTACAGGGACGGGCCATCTATGGCTACACCTTC,CASSHLQGRAIYGYTF
TRBJ1-4,.,.,TRBV21-1,TGTGCCAGCAGCAAATGGGTTGGGAGGTGGGAAAAACTGTTTTTT,CASSKWVGRWEKLFF
TRBJ1-2,.,once,TRBV24-1,TGTGCCACCAGTCCCTCGCAGACTAGCGGCTACACCTTC,CATSPSQTSGYTF
TRBJ1-4,.,.,TRBV18,TGTGCCAGCTCACTACTGCCCGCTGATGAAAAACTGTTTTTT,CASSLLPADEKLFF
TRBJ2-2,TRBD2,.,TRBV5-4,TGTGCCAGCAGCGGAGGGACTAGCGCCAGCACCGGGGAGCTGTTTTTT,CASSGGTSASTGELFF
TRBJ1-2,.,.,TRBV19,TGTGCCAGTAGTATGGCCGGGGATTCTAACTATGGCTACACCTTC,CASSMAGDSNYGYTF
TRBJ1-1,.,.,TRBV19,TGTGCCAGTAGGGTGGGGGGTGAAGCTTTCTTT,CASRVGGEAFF
TRBJ2-7,.,.,TRBV9,TGTGCCAGCAGCGTAGATGGTACGTTGGGGGGCGGAATCTACGAGCAGTACTTC,CASSVDGTLGGGIYEQYF
TRBJ2-7,TRBD2,.,TRBV9,TGTGCCAGCAGCGGGGGTAGCGGGACAATTAGCTCCTACGAGCAGTACTTC,CASSGGSGTISSYEQYF
TRBJ2-1,TRBD2,.,TRBV4-1,TGCGCCAGCAGCCAAGAAAGTACTAGCGGGAGTCACCACTCCTACAATGAGCAGTTCTTC,CASSQESTSGSHHSYNEQFF
TRBJ1-1,.,.,TRBV9,TGTGCCAGCAGCGCCCGGATCGGGGACACTGAAGCTTTCTTT,CASSARIGDTEAFF
TRBJ2-3,.,.,TRBV2,TGTGCCAGCCTATTGGGGACGCGAACAGATACGCAGTATTTT,CASLLGTRTDTQYF
TRBJ1-1,.,.,TRBV7-8,TGTGCCAGCACCTCGCCGACAGGCCGGAGGACTGAAGCTTTCTTT,CASTSPTGRRTEAFF
TRBJ2-2,.,.,TRBV27,TGTGCCAGCAGTTTGGGGAGCGGGTATCCGAACACCGGGGAGCTGTTTTTT,CASSLGSGYPNTGELFF
TRBJ2-3,.,.,TRBV19,TGTGCCAGTAGTACTGGGGGACCTCCGAGCACAGATACGCAGTATTTT,CASSTGGPPSTDTQYF
TRBJ1-5,.,.,TRBV19,TGTGCCAGTAGTATAGTGAGAGGGCTAGAGACCCAGCATTTT,CASSIVRGLETQHF
TRBJ1-3,TRBD1,.,TRBV18,TGTGCCAGCTCACGCACGGACAGGGAAGGAAACACCATATATTTT,CASSRTDREGNTIYF
TRBJ1-3,.,.,TRBV5-5,TGTGCCAGCAGCTTGTTACAGAGAATGAACTCTCCGGGGTTCAGCATATATTTT,CASSLLQRMNSPGFSIYF